The 3 T cell receptor beta chains below were found in one sample sequenced in a study of cytomegalovirus exposure and HLA in healthy donors. The PCR had 60 Vbeta and 13 Jbeta primers. The repertoire was sequenced with immunoSEQ multiplex PCR; TCRdb's copy has only in-frame clones and lacks some. The sample records around 120,000 clones, 79% being singletons. The specimen sequenced was PBMCs. These receptors were collected from a middle-aged woman in good health and CMV-seronegative.

The rearrangement uses TRBV5-4 and TRBJ2-2, with D possibly being TRBD1 (5 bases). The CDR3 consists of 15 residues. V was clipped by 2 bases and J by 1 base, with 9 bases between them. The germline gives CDR1 SGHNT, CDR2 YYREEE (reference sequence). The CDR3 reads CASSLGARNTGELFF. As DNA, the CDR3 is TGTGCCAGCAGCTTAGGGGCTCGGAACACCGGGGAGCTGTTTTTT.

Here the CDR3 DNA reads TGTGCCAGCAGCTTGGAGGGACAGTCCCATCAGCCCCAGCATTTT. Encoded protein: CASSLEGQSHQPQHF. The chain couples TRBV5-5 to TRBJ1-5; TRBD1 matches at 7 bases. There are 15 residues in the CDR3. Germline CDR1 reads SGHKS; CDR2 reads YYEKEE (reference sequence). With 0 bases clipped from V and 5 bases from J, the junction kept 5 bases outside the gene matches.

On this clone: One junction end disagrees with the germline gene, perhaps due to a read error. The chain carries TRBV27 and TRBJ2-2; D ambiguous. Germline V CDR1 and CDR2: MNHEY, SMNVEV (reference sequence). The CDR3 runs 14 residues. The chain's CDR3 is CVSSLLVRSGELFF. CDR3 coding DNA: TGTGTCAGCAGTTTATTAGTGAGGAGCGGGGAGCTGTTTTTT.